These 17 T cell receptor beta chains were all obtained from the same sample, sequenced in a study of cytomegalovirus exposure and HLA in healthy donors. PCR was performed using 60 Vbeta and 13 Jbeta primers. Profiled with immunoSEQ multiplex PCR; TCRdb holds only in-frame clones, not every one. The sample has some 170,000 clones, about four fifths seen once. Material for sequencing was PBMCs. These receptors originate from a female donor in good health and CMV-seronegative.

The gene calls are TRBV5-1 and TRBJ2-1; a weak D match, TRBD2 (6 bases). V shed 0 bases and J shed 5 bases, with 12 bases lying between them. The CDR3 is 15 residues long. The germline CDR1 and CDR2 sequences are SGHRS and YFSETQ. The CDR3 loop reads CASSLVSGLNNEQFF. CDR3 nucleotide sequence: TGCGCCAGCAGCTTGGTTAGCGGATTAAACAATGAGCAGTTCTTC.

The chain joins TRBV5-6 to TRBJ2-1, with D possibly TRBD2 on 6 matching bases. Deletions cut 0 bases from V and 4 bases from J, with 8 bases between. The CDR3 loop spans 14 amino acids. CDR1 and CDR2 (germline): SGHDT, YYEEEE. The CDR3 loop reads CASSLVLAYNEQFF. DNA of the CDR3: TGTGCCAGCAGCTTGGTGCTAGCGTACAATGAGCAGTTCTTC.

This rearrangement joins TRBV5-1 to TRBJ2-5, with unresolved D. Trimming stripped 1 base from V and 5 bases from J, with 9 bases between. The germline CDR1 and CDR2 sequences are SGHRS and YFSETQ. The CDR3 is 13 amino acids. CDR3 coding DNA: TGCGCCAGCAGCTTGCTGGGCCAGGAGACCCAGTACTTC. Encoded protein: CASSLLGQETQYF.

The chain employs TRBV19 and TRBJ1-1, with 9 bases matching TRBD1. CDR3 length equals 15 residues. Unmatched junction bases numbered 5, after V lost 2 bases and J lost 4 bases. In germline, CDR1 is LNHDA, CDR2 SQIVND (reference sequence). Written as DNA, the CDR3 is TGTGCCAGTAGTATAACGACAGGGGGGGGCACTGAAGCTTTCTTT. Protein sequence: CASSITTGGGTEAFF.

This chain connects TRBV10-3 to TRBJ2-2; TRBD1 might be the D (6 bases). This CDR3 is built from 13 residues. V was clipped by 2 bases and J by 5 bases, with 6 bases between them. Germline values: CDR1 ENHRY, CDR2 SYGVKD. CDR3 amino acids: CAISETGTGELFF. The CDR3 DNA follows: TGTGCCATCAGTGAGACAGGGACCGGGGAGCTGTTTTTT.

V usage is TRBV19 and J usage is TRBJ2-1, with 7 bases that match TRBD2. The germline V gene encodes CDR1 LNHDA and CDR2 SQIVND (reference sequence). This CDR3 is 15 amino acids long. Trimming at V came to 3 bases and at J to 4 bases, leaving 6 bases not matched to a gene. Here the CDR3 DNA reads TGTGCCAGTAGTATCGGTAGCGGGTCGTACAATGAGCAGTTCTTC. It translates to CASSIGSGSYNEQFF.

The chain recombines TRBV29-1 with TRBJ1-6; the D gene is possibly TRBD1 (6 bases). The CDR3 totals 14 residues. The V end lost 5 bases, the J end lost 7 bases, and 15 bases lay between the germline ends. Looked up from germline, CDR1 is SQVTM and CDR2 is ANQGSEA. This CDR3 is CSVRAGEGNSPLHF. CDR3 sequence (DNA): TGCAGCGTTCGGGCAGGGGAAGGAAATTCACCCCTCCACTTT. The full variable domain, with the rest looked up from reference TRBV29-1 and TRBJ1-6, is SAVISQKPSRDICQRGTSLTIQCQVDSQVTMMFWYRQQPGQSLTLIATANQGSEATYESGFVIDKFPISRPNLTFSTLTVSNMSPEDSSIYLCSVRAGEGNSPLHFGNGTRLTVT.

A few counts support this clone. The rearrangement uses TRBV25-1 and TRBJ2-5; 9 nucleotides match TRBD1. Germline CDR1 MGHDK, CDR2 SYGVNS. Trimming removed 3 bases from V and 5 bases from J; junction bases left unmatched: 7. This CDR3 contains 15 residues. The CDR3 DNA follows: TGTGCCAGCAGTGACCCCGGGACAGGGAAGGAGACCCAGTACTTC. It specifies CASSDPGTGKETQYF. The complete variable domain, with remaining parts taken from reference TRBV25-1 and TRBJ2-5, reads EADIYQTPRYLVIGTGKKITLECSQTMGHDKMYWYQQDPGMELHLIHYSYGVNSTEKGDLSSESTVSRIRTEHFPLTLESARPSHTSQYLCASSDPGTGKETQYFGPGTRLLVL.

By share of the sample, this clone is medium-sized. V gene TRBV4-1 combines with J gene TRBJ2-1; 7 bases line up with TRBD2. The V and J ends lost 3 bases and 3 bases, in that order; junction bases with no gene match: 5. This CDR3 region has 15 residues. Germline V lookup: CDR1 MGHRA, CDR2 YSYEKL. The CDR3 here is CASSHYSGFYNEQFF. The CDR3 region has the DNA TGCGCCAGCAGCCACTATAGCGGGTTCTACAATGAGCAGTTCTTC.

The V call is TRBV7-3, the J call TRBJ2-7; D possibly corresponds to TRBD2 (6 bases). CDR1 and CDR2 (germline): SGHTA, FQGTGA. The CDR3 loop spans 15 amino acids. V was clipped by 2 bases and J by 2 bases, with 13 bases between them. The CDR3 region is CASSLGGTATYEQYF. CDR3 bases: TGTGCCAGCAGCTTAGGAGGGACTGCGACCTACGAGCAGTACTTC.

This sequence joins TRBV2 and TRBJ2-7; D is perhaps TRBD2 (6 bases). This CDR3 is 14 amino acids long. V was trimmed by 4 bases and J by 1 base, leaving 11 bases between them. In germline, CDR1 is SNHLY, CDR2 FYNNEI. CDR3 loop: CASSAGGSSYEQYF. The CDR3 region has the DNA TGTGCCAGCAGTGCCGGGGGATCATCCTACGAGCAGTACTTC.

The DNA for the CDR3 is TGTGCCAGCAGTGGAGGGACAGGGCCACCTTACTCCTCCTACGAGCAGTACTTC. It is translated as CASSGGTGPPYSSYEQYF. The chain combines TRBV2 with TRBJ2-7; TRBD1 aligns across 9 bases. The germline CDR1 and CDR2 sequences are SNHLY and FYNNEI. Trimming at V came to 4 bases and at J to 0 bases, leaving 13 bases not matched to a gene. The CDR3 consists of 18 residues.

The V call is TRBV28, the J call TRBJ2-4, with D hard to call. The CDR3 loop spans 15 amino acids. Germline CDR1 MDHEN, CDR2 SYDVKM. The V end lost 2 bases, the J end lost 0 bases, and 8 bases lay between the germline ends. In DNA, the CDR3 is TGTGCCAGCAGTTTAGGGCAACTAGCCAAAAACATTCAGTACTTC. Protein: CASSLGQLAKNIQYF.

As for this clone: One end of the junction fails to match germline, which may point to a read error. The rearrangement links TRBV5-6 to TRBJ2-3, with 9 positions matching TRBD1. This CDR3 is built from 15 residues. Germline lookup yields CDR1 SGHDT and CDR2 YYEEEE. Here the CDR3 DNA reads TGTACCAGCAGCTTGGGGGGACAGGGAATAGATACGCAGTATTTT. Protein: CTSSLGGQGIDTQYF.

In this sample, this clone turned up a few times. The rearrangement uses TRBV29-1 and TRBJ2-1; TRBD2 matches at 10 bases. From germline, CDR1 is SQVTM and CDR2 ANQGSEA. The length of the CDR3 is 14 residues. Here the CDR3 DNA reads TGCAGGGTTCGAGGAGCGGGAGGGCCGAATGAGCAGTTCTTC. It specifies CRVRGAGGPNEQFF.

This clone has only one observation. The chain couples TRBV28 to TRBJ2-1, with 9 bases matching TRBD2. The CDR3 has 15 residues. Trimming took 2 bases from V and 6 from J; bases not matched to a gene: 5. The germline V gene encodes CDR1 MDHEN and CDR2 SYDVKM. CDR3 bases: TGTGCCAGCAGTTTAGGGCTAGCGGGACGCAATGAGCAGTTCTTC. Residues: CASSLGLAGRNEQFF.

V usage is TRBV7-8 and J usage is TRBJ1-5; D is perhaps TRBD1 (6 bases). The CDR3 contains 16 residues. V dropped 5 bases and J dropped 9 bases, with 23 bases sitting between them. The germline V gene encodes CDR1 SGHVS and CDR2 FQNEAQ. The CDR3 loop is CASSTRGGGSRWPQHF. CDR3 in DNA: TGTGCCAGCAGCACCCGAGGGGGGGGGAGTCGGTGGCCCCAGCATTTT.